This TCR beta chain originates from a study of blood T cell repertoires in COVID-19. Study in general: The study drew acute and convalescent COVID-19 samples from the United States, Italy and Spain. T cells, B-cell-depleted T cells, or PBMCs provided the cDNA or gDNA that served as material.

CDR3 size: 15 residues. CDR1 is MNHEY, CDR2 SVGEGT, per germline. J was trimmed by 7 bases and V by 6 bases; bases with no gene match: 12. Generated by immunoSEQ multiplex PCR, the TCRdb table keeps only in-frame clones and is missing some. The sample carries under 200,000 clones, 70% to 90% recorded once. Sequenced material: peripheral blood. The chain has TRBV6-2 or TRBV6-3 and TRBJ1-5, with 7 bases matching TRBD1. The sequence was collected from a woman older than 75 with COVID-19, enrolled during active disease. CDR3 amino acids: CASSAGGSRGQPQHF. The CDR3, as DNA: TGTGCCAGCAGCGCAGGGGGAAGTAGGGGCCAGCCCCAGCATTTT.